These 16 T cell receptor beta chains came from one sample sequenced in a study of T cells expressing NK-cell markers. TCRdb re-called the 5' RACE reads and catalogs CDR3 proteins one per entry, DNA excluded. The table for this sample gives a few hundred thousand distinct CDR3 sequences. Material: blood T cells: a sorted CD56 or NKG2C T cell subset, CD4+ or CD8+ T cells, or bulk PBMC T cells (not recorded which). These receptors originate from a woman aged 45-60 years in good health.

This chain links TRBV30 with TRBJ2-1; TCRdb calls TRBD2, which cannot be checked without DNA. The germline V gene has CDR1 GTSNPN and CDR2 SVGIG (reference sequence). CDR3 size: 16 residues. The CDR3 spells CAWSPPGSRRYNEQFF.

The CDR3 loop is CASGQDYPDTQYF. The chain links TRBV12-3 or TRBV12-4 to TRBJ2-3; TCRdb reports TRBD1, a call that lacks DNA to check it against. This CDR3 comprises 13 residues.

The J gene is TRBJ2-7, the V gene TRBV5-1; absent DNA, TCRdb's TRBD1 call cannot be checked. The CDR3 spans 15 residues. CDR1 is SGHRS, CDR2 YFSETQ, per germline. The CDR3 is CASSVNRGDSYEQYF.

The rearrangement links TRBV3-1 to TRBJ1-1. There are 13 residues in the CDR3. Per the germline V gene, CDR1 is LGHDT and CDR2 is YNNKEL (reference sequence). CDR3 in amino acids: CASSQGENTEAFF.

This rearrangement joins TRBV20-1 to TRBJ2-3; no DNA is available, so the TRBD2 call from TCRdb remains unchecked. Germline V gene data show CDR1 as DFQATT and CDR2 as SNEGSKA (reference sequence). The CDR3 extends over 16 amino acids. The CDR3 spells CSASLDTSGMADTQYF.

V is TRBV12-5 and J is TRBJ2-7; TCRdb calls TRBD2, which cannot be checked without DNA. The CDR3 is 12 residues long. The V gene's germline CDR1 is LGHNT and CDR2 FRNRAP. The CDR3: CASGFASNEQYF.

This rearrangement joins TRBV10-2 to TRBJ2-2; TCRdb's D gene call, TRBD1, goes unchecked for lack of DNA. This CDR3 is built from 15 residues. The germline CDR1 and CDR2 sequences are WSHSY and SAAADI. The CDR3 reads CASSIRTGEAGELFF.

V is TRBV7-9 and J is TRBJ2-4. The CDR3 loop spans 15 amino acids. CDR1 and CDR2 from the germline V gene are SEHNR and FQNEAQ (reference sequence). The CDR3 region is CASSPTGASQNIQYF.

The gene calls are TRBV11-2 and TRBJ2-2; there is no DNA to check the TCRdb D call of TRBD1. The CDR3 loop spans 14 amino acids. CDR1 and CDR2 from the germline V gene are SGHAT and FQNNGV. This chain's CDR3 is CASSLDTGARELFF.

V is TRBV9 and J is TRBJ2-6; TCRdb returns TRBD1, unconfirmable since there is no DNA. The CDR3 is 18 residues long. Germline assignment: CDR1 SGDLS and CDR2 YYNGEE. The chain's CDR3 is CASSPRGADSSGANVLTF.

This chain joins TRBV5-1 and TRBJ1-2; the D call of TRBD1 rests on TCRdb alone, since no DNA is present to check it. Germline V gene data show CDR1 as SGHRS and CDR2 as YFSETQ. The CDR3 is 15 residues long. The CDR3 spells CASSLAAGVDYGYTF.

The rearrangement uses TRBV6-5 and TRBJ2-6; the D call of TRBD1 rests on TCRdb alone, since no DNA is present to check it. CDR1 MNHEY and CDR2 SVGAGI come from the germline V gene. There are 20 residues in the CDR3. CDR3 in amino acids: CASSTRTGWFPGTGANVLTF.

This chain connects TRBV5-6 to TRBJ1-2; TCRdb returns TRBD1, unconfirmable since there is no DNA. Germline V gene sequence: CDR1 SGHDT, CDR2 YYEEEE. CDR3 size: 14 residues. This chain's CDR3 is CASRFRGTRYGYTF.

This chain joins TRBV6-5 and TRBJ1-4; TCRdb names TRBD1, which stays unverified in the absence of DNA. The CDR3 is 15 amino acids. Germline CDR1 reads MNHEY; CDR2 reads SVGAGI. The CDR3 sequence is CASSYETGFGEKLFF.

This chain joins TRBV29-1 and TRBJ1-1; TCRdb outputs TRBD1, but without DNA this stays unchecked. Germline V gene lookup returns CDR1 SQVTM and CDR2 ANQGSEA. CDR3 size: 13 residues. The CDR3 protein is CSVAAGLNTEAFF.

The chain carries TRBV29-1 and TRBJ1-3; the D call of TRBD1 rests on TCRdb alone, since no DNA is present to check it. CDR1 is SQVTM and CDR2 is ANQGSEA in the germline V gene. This CDR3 region has 15 residues. The CDR3 here is CSVKPHRGAGNTIYF. Using reference TRBV29-1 and TRBJ1-3 for the parts outside the CDR3, the full variable domain is SAVISQKPSRDICQRGTSLTIQCQVDSQVTMMFWYRQQPGQSLTLIATANQGSEATYESGFVIDKFPISRPNLTFSTLTVSNMSPEDSSIYLCSVKPHRGAGNTIYFGEGSWLTVV.